This passage covers 8 T cell receptor beta chains from one sample sequenced in a study of blood T cell repertoires in COVID-19. Produced via immunoSEQ multiplex PCR; TCRdb's table is partial and in-frame only. Of under 150,000 clones in the sample, approximately 80% are singletons; the top ten hold around a tenth. Sequencing was carried out using peripheral blood. The receptors derive from a middle-aged man with active or convalescent COVID-19.

The genes are TRBV10-1 and TRBJ1-1; weak D call: TRBD1 (5 bases). The CDR3 length is 14 residues. V was trimmed by 11 bases and J by 5 bases, leaving 21 bases between them. CDR1 and CDR2 from the germline V gene are WNHNN and SYGVQD (reference sequence). The CDR3 region has the DNA TGCGCCGGCCGGGACTCACACCGGGGGACTGAAGCTTTCTTT. Translation gives CAGRDSHRGTEAFF.

The chain employs TRBV19 and TRBJ2-7; 7 bases are shared with TRBD1. Germline CDR1 reads LNHDA; CDR2 reads SQIVND (reference sequence). The CDR3 has 17 amino acids. Germline trimming cut 7 bases from V and 0 bases from J; bases unmatched to any gene: 15. In DNA form, the CDR3 reads TGTGCCAGTACCGAAACGGCAACAGGGGAAAACTCCTACGAGCAGTACTTC. As protein: CASTETATGENSYEQYF.

This clone has a single count. The rearrangement uses TRBV7-2 and TRBJ2-3, with 10 positions matching TRBD2. Germline V gives CDR1 SGHTA, CDR2 FQGNSA. Trimming took 8 bases from V and 3 from J; bases not matched to a gene: 11. CDR3 length equals 16 residues. The CDR3 here is CASRGVAGGGTDTQYF. As DNA, the CDR3 is TGTGCCAGCCGTGGGGTAGCGGGGGGAGGAACAGATACGCAGTATTTT.

The rearrangement joins TRBV2 to TRBJ2-2; D gene uncertain. CDR1 SNHLY and CDR2 FYNNEI come from the germline V gene. The V end lost 6 bases, the J end lost 6 bases, and 14 bases lay between the germline ends. This CDR3 comprises 14 residues. The CDR3 reads CASSLDRVAGELFF. The CDR3 bases are TGTGCCAGCAGCCTCGATCGGGTGGCCGGGGAGCTGTTTTTT. The full variable domain, its missing parts supplied by reference TRBV2 and TRBJ2-2, is EPEVTQTPSHQVTQMGQEVILRCVPISNHLYFYWYRQILGQKVEFLVSFYNNEISEKSEIFDDQFSVERPDGSNFTLKIRSTKLEDSAMYFCASSLDRVAGELFFGEGSRLTVL.

This clone was seen once. The chain uses TRBV5-1 and TRBJ2-1, with 15 nucleotides matching TRBD2. CDR3 length: 16 amino acids. The V gene end was trimmed by 6 bases and the J gene end by 4 bases; junction bases not matched to a gene: 5. The germline V gene encodes CDR1 SGHRS and CDR2 YFSETQ. The CDR3 sequence is CASTPGTSGGYNEQFF. The DNA for the CDR3 is TGCGCCAGCACCCCAGGGACTAGCGGGGGGTACAATGAGCAGTTCTTC.

The chain couples TRBV5-1 to TRBJ2-5, with 16 nucleotides matching TRBD2. Looked up from germline, CDR1 is SGHRS and CDR2 is YFSETQ. The V gene end was trimmed by 4 bases and the J gene end by 5 bases; junction bases not matched to a gene: 8. The CDR3 loop spans 17 amino acids. CDR3 amino acids: CASSQGTSGGAMETQYF. The CDR3, as DNA: TGCGCCAGCAGCCAAGGGACTAGCGGGGGGGCTATGGAGACCCAGTACTTC.

This rearrangement joins TRBV19 to TRBJ2-3, with 13 bases matching TRBD2. The trim removed 7 bases at V and 5 bases at J, leaving 6 bases unmatched. Germline CDR1 and CDR2: LNHDA and SQIVND (reference sequence). The CDR3 is 15 amino acids. Written as DNA, the CDR3 is TGTGCCAGTAAAGATACTAGCGGGGGGGGAGATACGCAGTATTTT. Its translation is CASKDTSGGGDTQYF.

This sequence joins TRBV7-2 and TRBJ2-1; D possibly corresponds to TRBD1 (5 bases). V lost 4 bases and J 4 bases, leaving 11 bases between the germline ends. Germline CDR1 is SGHTA and CDR2 is FQGNSA. The CDR3 runs to 14 residues. The CDR3 bases are TGTGCCAGCAGCTCCACAGGCTATTACAATGAGCAGTTCTTC. It encodes CASSSTGYYNEQFF.